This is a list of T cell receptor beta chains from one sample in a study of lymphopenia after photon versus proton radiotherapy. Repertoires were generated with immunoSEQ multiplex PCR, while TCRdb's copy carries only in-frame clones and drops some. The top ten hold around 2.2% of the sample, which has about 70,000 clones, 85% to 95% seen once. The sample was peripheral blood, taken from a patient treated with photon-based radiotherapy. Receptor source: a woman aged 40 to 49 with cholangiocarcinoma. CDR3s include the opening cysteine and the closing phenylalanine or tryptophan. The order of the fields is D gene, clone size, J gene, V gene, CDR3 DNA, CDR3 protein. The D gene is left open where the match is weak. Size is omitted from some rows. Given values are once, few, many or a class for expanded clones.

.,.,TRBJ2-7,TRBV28,TGTGCCAGCAGTTTATACGGCGAGCAGTACTTC,CASSLYGEQYF
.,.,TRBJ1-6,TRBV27,TGTGCCAGCAGTATAAGTGGCACGGACAGTTCACCCCTCCACTTT,CASSISGTDSSPLHF
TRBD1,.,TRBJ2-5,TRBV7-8,TGTGCCAGCAGGGAAGGGACAGGGCGTTCGGAGACCCAGTACTTC,CASREGTGRSETQYF
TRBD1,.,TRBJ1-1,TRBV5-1,TGCGCCAGCAGCGCGAGGACAGGGGGTTTGAACACTGAAGCTTTCTTT,CASSARTGGLNTEAFF
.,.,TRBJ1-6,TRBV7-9,TGTGCCAGCAGCTTGGGTAATTCACCCCTCCACTTT,CASSLGNSPLHF
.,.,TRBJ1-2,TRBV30,TGTGCCTTCATCCGGGGGCGCTCTAACTATGGCTACACCTTC,CAFIRGRSNYGYTF
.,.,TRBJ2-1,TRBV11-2,TGTGCCAGCAGCACCTCCACAGGGAATGAGCAGTTCTTC,CASSTSTGNEQFF
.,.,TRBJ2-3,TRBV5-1,TGCGCCAGCAGCTTGGGCCAGACTACAGATACGCAGTATTTT,CASSLGQTTDTQYF
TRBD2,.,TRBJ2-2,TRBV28,TGTGCCAGCAGTTTGCCAAATGGGGGCGCGGGACTAGCGGGAGGTACCGGGGAGCTGTTTTTT,CASSLPNGGAGLAGGTGELFF
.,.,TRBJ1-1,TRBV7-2,TGTGCCAGCAGCTTTTCAGACACAGACACTGAAGCTTTCTTT,CASSFSDTDTEAFF
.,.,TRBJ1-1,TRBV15,TGTGCCACCAGCAGACTCCAACAGAACACTGAAGCTTTCTTT,CATSRLQQNTEAFF
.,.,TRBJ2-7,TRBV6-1,TGTGCCAGCAGTCCGACAGGTTTTTCTAAGCACGAGCAGTACTTC,CASSPTGFSKHEQYF
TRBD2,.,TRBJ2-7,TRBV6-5,TGTGCCACATTTTGGACTAGCGGGGGCTCCTACGAGCAGTACTTC,CATFWTSGGSYEQYF
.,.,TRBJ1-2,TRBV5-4,TGTGCCAGCAGCGGGAACTATGGCTACACCTTC,CASSGNYGYTF
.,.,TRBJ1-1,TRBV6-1,TGTGCCAGCGGAAACACTGAAGCTTTCTTT,CASGNTEAFF
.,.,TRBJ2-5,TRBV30,TGTGCCTGGAGTAAGGGGACCCAGTACTTC,CAWSKGTQYF
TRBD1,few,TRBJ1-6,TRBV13,TGTGCCAGCAGCTACGACAGGGGAAATTCACCCCTCCACTTT,CASSYDRGNSPLHF